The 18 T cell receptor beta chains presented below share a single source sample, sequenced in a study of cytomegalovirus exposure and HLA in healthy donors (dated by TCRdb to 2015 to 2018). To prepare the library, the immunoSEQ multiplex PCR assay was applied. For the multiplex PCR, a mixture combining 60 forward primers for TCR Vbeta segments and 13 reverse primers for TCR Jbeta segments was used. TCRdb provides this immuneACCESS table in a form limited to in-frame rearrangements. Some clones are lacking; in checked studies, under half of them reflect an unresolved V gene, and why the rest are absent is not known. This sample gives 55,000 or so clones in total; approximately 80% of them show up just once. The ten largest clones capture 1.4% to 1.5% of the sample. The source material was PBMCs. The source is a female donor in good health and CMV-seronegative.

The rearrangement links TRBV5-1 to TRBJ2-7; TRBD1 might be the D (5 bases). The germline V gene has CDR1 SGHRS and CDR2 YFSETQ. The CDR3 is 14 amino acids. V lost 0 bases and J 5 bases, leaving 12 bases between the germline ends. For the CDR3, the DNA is TGCGCCAGCAGCTTGGGTAGGGGTATCAACGAGCAGTACTTC. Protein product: CASSLGRGINEQYF.

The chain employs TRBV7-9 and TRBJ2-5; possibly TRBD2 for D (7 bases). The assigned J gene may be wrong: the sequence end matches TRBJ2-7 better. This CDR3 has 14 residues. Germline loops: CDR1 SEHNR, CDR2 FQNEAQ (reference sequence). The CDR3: CASSSEGGSYEQYF. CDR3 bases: TGTGCCAGCAGCTCCGAGGGGGGGTCGTACGAGCAGTACTTC.

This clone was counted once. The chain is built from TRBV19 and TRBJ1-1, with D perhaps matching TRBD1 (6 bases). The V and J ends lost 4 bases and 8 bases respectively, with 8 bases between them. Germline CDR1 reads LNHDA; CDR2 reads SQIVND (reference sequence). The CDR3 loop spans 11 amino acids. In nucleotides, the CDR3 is TGTGCCAGTAGTAAACAGGGAGAAGCTTTCTTT. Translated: CASSKQGEAFF.

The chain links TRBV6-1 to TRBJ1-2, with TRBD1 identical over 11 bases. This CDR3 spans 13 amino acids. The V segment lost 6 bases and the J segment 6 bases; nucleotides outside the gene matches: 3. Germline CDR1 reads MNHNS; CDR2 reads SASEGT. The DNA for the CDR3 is TGTGCCAGCAGGGGACAGGGGGGTAATGGCTACACCTTC. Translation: CASRGQGGNGYTF.

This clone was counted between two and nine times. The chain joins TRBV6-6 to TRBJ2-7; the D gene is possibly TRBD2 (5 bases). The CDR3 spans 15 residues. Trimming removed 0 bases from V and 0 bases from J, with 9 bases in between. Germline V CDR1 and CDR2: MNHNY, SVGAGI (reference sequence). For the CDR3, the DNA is TGTGCCAGCAGTTACTCTGGGGAGAGCTCCTACGAGCAGTACTTC. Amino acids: CASSYSGESSYEQYF.

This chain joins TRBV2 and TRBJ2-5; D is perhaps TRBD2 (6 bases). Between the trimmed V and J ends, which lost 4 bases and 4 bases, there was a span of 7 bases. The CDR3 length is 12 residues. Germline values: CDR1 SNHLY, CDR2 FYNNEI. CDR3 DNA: TGTGCCAGCAGTGCTAGCGCAGAGACCCAGTACTTC. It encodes CASSASAETQYF.

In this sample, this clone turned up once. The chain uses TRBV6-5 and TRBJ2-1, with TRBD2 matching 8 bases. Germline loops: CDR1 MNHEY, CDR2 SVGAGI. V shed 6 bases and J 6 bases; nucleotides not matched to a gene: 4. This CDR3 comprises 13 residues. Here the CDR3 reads CASRRGLANEQFF. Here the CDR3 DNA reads TGTGCCAGCAGGCGCGGACTAGCCAATGAGCAGTTCTTC.

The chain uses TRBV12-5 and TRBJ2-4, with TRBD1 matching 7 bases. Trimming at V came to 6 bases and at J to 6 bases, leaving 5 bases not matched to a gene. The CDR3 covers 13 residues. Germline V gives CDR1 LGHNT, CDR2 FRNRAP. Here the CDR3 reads CASGNPGGNIQYF. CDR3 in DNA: TGTGCTAGTGGGAACCCAGGGGGAAACATTCAGTACTTC.

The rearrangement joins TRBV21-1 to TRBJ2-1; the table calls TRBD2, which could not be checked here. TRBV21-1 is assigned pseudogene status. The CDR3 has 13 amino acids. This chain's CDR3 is CASSKLAGGEQFF. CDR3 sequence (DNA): TGTGCCAGCAGCAAACTAGCGGGGGGTGAGCAGTTCTTC.

CDR3 in DNA: TGTGCCAGCAGTCTTTATAGGGACACCCCCTATGGCTACACCTTC. This gives the protein CASSLYRDTPYGYTF. The chain employs TRBV6-5 and TRBJ1-2; D is perhaps TRBD1 (6 bases). V lost 5 bases, J lost 4 bases, and 17 bases lay in between. Germline CDR1 reads MNHEY; CDR2 reads SVGAGI. CDR3 length: 15 residues.

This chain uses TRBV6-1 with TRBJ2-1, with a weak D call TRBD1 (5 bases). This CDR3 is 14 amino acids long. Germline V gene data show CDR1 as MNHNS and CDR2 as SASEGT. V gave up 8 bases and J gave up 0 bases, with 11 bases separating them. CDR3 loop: CASRQRSSYNEQFF. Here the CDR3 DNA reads TGTGCCAGCCGACAGAGGAGCTCCTACAATGAGCAGTTCTTC.

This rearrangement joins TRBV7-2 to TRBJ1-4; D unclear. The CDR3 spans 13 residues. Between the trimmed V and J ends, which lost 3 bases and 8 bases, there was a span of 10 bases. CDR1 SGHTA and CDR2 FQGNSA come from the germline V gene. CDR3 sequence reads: CASSFPLREKLFF. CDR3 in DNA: TGTGCCAGCAGCTTTCCCCTGAGGGAAAAACTGTTTTTT.

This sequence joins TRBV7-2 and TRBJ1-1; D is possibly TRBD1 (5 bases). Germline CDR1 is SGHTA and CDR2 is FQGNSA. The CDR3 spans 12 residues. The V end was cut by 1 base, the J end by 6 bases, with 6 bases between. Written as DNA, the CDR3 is TGTGCCAGCAGCTTAGGGGGCTCTGAAGCTTTCTTT. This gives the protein CASSLGGSEAFF.

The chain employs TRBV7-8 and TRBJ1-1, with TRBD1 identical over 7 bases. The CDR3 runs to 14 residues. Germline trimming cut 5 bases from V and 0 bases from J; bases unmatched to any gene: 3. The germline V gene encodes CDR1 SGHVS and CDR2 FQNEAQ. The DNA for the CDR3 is TGTGCCAGCAGCCGGGACAGCTTGAACACTGAAGCTTTCTTT. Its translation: CASSRDSLNTEAFF.

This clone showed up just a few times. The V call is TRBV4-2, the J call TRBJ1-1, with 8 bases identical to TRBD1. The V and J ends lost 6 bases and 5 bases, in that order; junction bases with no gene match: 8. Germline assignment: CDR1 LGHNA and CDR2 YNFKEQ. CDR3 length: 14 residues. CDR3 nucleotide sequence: TGTGCCAGCAGACCACAGGGGGTATATACTGAAGCTTTCTTT. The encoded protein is CASRPQGVYTEAFF.

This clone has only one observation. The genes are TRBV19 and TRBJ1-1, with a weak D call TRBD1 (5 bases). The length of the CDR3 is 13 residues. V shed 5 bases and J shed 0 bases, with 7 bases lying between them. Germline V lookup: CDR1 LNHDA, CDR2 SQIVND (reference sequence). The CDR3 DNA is TGTGCCAGTAGTGCGACAGTGAACACTGAAGCTTTCTTT. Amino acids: CASSATVNTEAFF. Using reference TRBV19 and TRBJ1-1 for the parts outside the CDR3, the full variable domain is DGGITQSPKYLFRKEGQNVTLSCEQNLNHDAMYWYRQDPGQGLRLIYYSQIVNDFQKGDIAEGYSVSREKKESFPLTVTSAQKNPTAFYLCASSATVNTEAFFGQGTRLTVV.

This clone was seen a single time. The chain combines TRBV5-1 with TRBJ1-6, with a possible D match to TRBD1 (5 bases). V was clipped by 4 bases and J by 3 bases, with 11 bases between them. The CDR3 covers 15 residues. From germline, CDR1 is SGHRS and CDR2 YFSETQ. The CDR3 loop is CASSKGLFYNSPLHF. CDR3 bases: TGCGCCAGCAGCAAGGGGCTATTCTATAATTCACCCCTCCACTTT.

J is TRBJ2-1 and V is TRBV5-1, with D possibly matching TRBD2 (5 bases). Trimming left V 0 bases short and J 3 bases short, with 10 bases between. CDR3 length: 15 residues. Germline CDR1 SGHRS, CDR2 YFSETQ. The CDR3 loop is CASSLEAGSYNEQFF. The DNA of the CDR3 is TGCGCCAGCAGCTTGGAGGCGGGCAGCTACAATGAGCAGTTCTTC.